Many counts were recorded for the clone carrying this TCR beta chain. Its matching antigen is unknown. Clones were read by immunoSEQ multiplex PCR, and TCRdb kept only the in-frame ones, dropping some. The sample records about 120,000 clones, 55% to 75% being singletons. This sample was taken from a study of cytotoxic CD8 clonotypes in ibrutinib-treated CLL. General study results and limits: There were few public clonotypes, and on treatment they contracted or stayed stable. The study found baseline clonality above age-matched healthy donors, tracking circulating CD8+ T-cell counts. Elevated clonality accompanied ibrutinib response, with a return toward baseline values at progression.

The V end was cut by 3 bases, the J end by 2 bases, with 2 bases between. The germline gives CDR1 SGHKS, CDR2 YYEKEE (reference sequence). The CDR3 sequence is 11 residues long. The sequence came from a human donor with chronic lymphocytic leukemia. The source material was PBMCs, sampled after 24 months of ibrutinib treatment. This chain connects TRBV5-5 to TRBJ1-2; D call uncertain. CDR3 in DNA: TGTGCCAGCAGCTACAACTATGGCTACACCTTC. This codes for CASSYNYGYTF.